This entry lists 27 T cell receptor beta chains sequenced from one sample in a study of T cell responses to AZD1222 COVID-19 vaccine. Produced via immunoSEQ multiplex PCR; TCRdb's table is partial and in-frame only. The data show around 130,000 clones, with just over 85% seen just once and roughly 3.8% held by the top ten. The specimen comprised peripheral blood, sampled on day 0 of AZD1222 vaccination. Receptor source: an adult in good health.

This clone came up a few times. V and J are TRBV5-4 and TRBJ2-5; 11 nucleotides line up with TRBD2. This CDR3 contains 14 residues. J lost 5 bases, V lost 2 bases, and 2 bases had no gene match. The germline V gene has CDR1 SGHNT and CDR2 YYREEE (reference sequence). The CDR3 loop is CASSFVAGGETQYF. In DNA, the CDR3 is TGTGCCAGCAGCTTTGTAGCGGGAGGGGAGACCCAGTACTTC. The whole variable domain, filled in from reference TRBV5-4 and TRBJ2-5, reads ETGVTQSPTHLIKTRGQQVTLRCSSQSGHNTVSWYQQALGQGPQFIFQYYREEENGRGNFPPRFSGLQFPNYSSELNVNALELDDSALYLCASSFVAGGETQYFGPGTRLLVL.

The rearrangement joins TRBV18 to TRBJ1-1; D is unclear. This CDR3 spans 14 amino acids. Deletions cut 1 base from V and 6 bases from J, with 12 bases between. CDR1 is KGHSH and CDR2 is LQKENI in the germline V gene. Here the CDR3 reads CASSPRSRDAEAFF. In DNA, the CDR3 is TGTGCCAGCTCACCACGGTCTAGGGATGCTGAAGCTTTCTTT.

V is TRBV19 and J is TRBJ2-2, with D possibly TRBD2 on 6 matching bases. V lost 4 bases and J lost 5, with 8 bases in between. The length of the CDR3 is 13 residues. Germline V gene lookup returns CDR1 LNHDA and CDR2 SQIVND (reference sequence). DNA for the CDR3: TGTGCCAGTAGTACACTAGCAACCGGGGAGCTGTTTTTT. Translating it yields CASSTLATGELFF.

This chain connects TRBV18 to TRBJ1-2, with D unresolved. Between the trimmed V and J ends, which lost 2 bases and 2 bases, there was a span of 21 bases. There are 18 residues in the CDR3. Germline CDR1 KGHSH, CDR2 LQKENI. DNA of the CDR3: TGTGCCAGCTCACCATCCGTTCCGGGCTCCGCGGTGAACTATGGCTACACCTTC. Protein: CASSPSVPGSAVNYGYTF.

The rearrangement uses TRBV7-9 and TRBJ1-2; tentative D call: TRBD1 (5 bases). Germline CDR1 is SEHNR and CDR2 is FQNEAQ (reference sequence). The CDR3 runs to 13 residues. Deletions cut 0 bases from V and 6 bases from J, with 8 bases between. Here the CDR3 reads CASSLAGGDGYTF. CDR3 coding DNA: TGTGCCAGCAGCTTAGCTGGGGGAGATGGCTACACCTTC.

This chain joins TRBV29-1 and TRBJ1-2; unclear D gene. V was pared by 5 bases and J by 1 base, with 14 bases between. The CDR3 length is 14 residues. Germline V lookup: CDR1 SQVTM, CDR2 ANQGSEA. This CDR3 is CSVQRPLFNYGYTF. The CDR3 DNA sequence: TGCAGCGTTCAACGACCTCTTTTTAACTATGGCTACACCTTC.

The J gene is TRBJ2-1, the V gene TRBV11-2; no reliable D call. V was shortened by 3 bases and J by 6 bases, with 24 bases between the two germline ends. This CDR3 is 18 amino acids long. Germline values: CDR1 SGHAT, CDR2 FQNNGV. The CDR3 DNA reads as TGTGCCAGCAGCTTCGGCTTAAGGCGGACCCCTCCGGGCAATGAGCAGTTCTTC. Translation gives CASSFGLRRTPPGNEQFF.

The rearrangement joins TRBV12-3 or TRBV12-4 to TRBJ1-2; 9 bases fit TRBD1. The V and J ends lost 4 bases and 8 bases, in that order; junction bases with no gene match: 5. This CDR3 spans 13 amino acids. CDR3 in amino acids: CASSSQGARGYTF. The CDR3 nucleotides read TGTGCCAGCAGTTCACAGGGGGCGCGGGGCTACACCTTC.

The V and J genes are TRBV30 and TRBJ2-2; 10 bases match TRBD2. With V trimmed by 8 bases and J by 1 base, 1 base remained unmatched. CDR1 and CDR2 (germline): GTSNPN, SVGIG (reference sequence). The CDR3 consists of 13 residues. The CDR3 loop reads CARLAGNTGELFF. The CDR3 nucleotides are TGTGCCCGACTAGCGGGGAACACCGGGGAGCTGTTTTTT.

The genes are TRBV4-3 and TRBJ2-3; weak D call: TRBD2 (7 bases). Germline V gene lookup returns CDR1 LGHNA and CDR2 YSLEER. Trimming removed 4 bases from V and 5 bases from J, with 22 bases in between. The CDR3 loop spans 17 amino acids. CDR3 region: CASSPRRGGFGGDTQYF. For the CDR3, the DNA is TGCGCCAGCAGCCCTAGGAGGGGGGGTTTTGGCGGAGATACGCAGTATTTT.

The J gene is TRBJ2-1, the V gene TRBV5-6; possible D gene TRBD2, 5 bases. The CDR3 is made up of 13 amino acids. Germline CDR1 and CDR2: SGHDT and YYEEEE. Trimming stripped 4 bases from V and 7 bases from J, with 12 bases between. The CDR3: CASSTGVRNEQFF. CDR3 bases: TGTGCCAGCAGCACCGGGGTAAGAAATGAGCAGTTCTTC.

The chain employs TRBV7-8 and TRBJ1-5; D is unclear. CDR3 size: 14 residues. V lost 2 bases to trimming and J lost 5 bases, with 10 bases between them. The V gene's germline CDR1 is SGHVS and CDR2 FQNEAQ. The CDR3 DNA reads TGTGCCAGCAGCTTACTCTACAGAGATCAGCCCCAGCATTTT. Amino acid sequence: CASSLLYRDQPQHF.

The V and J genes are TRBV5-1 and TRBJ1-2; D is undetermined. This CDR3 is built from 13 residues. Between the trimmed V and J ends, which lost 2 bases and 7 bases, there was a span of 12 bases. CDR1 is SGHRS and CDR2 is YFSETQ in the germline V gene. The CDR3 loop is CASSLRTSSGYTF. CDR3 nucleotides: TGCGCCAGCAGCTTAAGGACCTCCTCTGGCTACACCTTC.

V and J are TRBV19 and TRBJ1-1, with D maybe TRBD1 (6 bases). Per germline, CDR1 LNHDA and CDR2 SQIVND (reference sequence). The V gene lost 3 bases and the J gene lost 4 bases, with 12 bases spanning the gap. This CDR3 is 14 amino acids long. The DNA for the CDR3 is TGTGCCAGTAGTATGATACAGGGAGGCACTGAAGCTTTCTTT. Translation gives CASSMIQGGTEAFF.

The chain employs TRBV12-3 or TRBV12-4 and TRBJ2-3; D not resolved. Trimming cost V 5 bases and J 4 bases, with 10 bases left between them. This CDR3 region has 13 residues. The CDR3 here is CASSLTESDTQYF. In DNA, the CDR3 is TGTGCCAGCAGTCTGACGGAATCAGATACGCAGTATTTT.

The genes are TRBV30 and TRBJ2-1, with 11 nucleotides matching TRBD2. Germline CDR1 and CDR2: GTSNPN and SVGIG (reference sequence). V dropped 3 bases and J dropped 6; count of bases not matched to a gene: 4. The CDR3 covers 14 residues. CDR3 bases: TGTGCCTGGAGCAGGACTAGCGGGCTCAATGAGCAGTTCTTC. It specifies CAWSRTSGLNEQFF. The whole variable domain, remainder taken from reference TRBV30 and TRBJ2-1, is SQTIHQWPATLVQPVGSPLSLECTVEGTSNPNLYWYRQAAGRGLQLLFYSVGIGQISSEVPQNLSASRPQDRQFILSSKKLLLSDSGFYLCAWSRTSGLNEQFFGPGTRLTVL.

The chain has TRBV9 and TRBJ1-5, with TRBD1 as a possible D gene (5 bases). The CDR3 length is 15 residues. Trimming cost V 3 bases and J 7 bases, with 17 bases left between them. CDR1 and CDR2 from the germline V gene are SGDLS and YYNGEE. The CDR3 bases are TGTGCCAGCAGCGCCGACCCCCGGGGGAAGCAGCCCCAGCATTTT. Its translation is CASSADPRGKQPQHF.

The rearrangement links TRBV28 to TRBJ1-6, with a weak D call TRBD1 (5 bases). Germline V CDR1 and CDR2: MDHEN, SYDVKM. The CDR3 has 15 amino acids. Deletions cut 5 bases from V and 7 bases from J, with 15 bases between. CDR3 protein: CASSPGDGRNSPLHF. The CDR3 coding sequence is TGTGCCAGCAGTCCGGGGGACGGCCGGAATTCACCCCTCCACTTT. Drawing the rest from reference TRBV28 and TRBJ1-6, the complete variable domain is DVKVTQSSRYLVKRTGEKVFLECVQDMDHENMFWYRQDPGLGLRLIYFSYDVKMKEKGDIPEGYSVSREKKERFSLILESASTNQTSMYLCASSPGDGRNSPLHFGNGTRLTVT.

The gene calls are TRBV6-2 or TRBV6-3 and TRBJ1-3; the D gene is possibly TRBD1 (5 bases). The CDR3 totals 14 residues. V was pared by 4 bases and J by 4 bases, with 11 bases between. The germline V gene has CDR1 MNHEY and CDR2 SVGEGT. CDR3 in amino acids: CASSSRGTGNTIYF. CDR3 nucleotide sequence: TGTGCCAGCAGTTCCCGGGGGACCGGAAACACCATATATTTT.

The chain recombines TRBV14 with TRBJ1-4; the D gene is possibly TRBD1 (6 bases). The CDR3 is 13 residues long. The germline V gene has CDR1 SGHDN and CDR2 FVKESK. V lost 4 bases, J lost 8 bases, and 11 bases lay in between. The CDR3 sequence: CASSRRGEEKLFF. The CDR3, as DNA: TGTGCCAGCAGCCGCAGGGGTGAGGAAAAACTGTTTTTT.

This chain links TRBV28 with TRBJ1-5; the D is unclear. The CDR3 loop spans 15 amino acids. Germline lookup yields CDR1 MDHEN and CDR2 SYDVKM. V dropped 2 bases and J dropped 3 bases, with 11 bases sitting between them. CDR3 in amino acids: CASSLPEANNQPQHF. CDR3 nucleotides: TGTGCCAGCAGTTTACCGGAAGCAAACAATCAGCCCCAGCATTTT.

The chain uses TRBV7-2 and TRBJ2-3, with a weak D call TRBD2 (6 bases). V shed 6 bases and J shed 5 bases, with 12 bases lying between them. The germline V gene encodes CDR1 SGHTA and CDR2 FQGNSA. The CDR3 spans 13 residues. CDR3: CASRREVVDTQYF. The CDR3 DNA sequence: TGTGCCAGCAGAAGGGAGGTGGTAGATACGCAGTATTTT.

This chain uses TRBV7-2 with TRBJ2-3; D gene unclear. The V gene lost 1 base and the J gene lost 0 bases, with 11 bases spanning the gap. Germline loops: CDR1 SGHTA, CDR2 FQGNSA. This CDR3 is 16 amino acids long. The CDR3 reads CASSLEGLVSTDTQYF. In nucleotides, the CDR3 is TGTGCCAGCAGCTTAGAAGGTCTGGTAAGCACAGATACGCAGTATTTT.

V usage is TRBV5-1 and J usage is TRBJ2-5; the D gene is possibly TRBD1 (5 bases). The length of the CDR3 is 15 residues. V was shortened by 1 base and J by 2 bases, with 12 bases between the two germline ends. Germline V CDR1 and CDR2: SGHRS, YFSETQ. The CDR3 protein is CASSLRGMGQETQYF. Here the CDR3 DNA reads TGCGCCAGCAGCTTGAGGGGAATGGGGCAAGAGACCCAGTACTTC.

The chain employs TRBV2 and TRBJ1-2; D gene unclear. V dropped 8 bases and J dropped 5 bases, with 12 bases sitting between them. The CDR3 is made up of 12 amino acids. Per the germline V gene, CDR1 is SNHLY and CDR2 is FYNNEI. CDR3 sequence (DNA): TGTGCCAGCCGAGGGAACGTATATGGCTACACCTTC. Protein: CASRGNVYGYTF.

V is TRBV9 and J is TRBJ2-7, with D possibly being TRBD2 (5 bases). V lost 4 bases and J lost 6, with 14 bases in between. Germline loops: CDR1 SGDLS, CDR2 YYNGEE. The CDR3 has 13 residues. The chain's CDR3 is CASSSRARGEQYF. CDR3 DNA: TGTGCCAGCAGCTCCAGAGCCCGGGGCGAGCAGTACTTC.

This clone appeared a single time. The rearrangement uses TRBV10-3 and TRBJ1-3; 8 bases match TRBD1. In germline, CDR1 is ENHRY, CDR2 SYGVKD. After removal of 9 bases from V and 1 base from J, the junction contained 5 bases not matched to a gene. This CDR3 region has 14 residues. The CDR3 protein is CAIQGVESGNTIYF. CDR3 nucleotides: TGTGCCATACAGGGGGTAGAGTCTGGAAACACCATATATTTT.